This note documents a single T cell receptor beta chain sequence. Its antigen remains unidentified. Generated by immunoSEQ multiplex PCR, the TCRdb table keeps only in-frame clones and is missing some. This table holds roughly 42,000 clones, around 69% found once. Time point denoted: cycle 4 day 1 (C4D1), after 5 to 7 weeks of nivolumab. Every single patient, without exception, relapsed after autologous stem cell transplantation, and brentuximab vedotin exposure varied. The sample originates from a study of PD-1 blockade in classical Hodgkin lymphoma. Study details: Nivolumab 3 mg/kg was given intravenously every 2 weeks. Whole-study results and caveats: When set against healthy donors, newly diagnosed patients were reported to show lower baseline TCR diversity. It was among complete responders that baseline diversity resembled that of newly diagnosed patients.

Germline V gene data show CDR1 as MNHNS and CDR2 as SASEGT. The CDR3 covers 12 residues. Deletions cut 8 bases from V and 6 bases from J, with 11 bases between. The chain couples TRBV6-1 to TRBJ2-1; unclear D gene. This specimen was peripheral blood mononuclear cells (PBMCs), taken before the fourth cycle of nivolumab. The origin of this receptor is a human donor with classical Hodgkin lymphoma. This CDR3 is CASGWASNEQFF. CDR3 coding DNA: TGTGCCAGCGGTTGGGCTTCCAATGAGCAGTTCTTC.